Sequencing of this T cell receptor beta chain was carried out in a study of vaccination effects on CD4 cells after COVID-19. Whole-study findings and limits: Infection- and vaccine-induced clones contracted markedly late after vaccination. The authors studied few convalescent patients and collected no early post-infection timepoints. Healthy vaccinees had only 1 of 255 vaccine-induced clones cross-react with common cold coronaviruses.

As concerns this clone: Its antigen is currently unknown.

The CDR3 sequence is 14 residues long. The germline V gene has CDR1 SGHKS and CDR2 YYEKEE (reference sequence). J lost 8 bases, V lost 3 bases, and 2 bases had no gene match. Method: immunoSEQ multiplex PCR; TCRdb's copy keeps in-frame clones and lacks some. The sample contains about 63,000 clones, roughly 75% of which appear only once. Prior to sequencing, the ViraFEST assay stimulated PBMC with viral peptide pools, which expanded the antigen-specific CD4+ T cells. Isolating CD4+ T cells followed ten to eleven days of culture. None of the vaccinated had previously contracted SARS-CoV-2, and their nucleocapsid antibodies tested negative. The authors exchanged half the medium for IL-2 medium on days 3 and 7.

The specimen comprised CD4+ T cells from PBMCs cultured with HCoV-OC43 spike peptides, sampled before COVID-19 vaccination. Documented subset: HCoV-OC43 spike overlapping peptide pool stimulation. The V gene is TRBV5-5, the J gene TRBJ1-4, with 12 bases matching TRBD1. The source is a human donor who received a COVID-19 vaccine. The CDR3 nucleotides read TGTGCCAGCAGCTGGGGACAGGGGGCGGAAAAACTGTTTTTT. The encoded protein is CASSWGQGAEKLFF.